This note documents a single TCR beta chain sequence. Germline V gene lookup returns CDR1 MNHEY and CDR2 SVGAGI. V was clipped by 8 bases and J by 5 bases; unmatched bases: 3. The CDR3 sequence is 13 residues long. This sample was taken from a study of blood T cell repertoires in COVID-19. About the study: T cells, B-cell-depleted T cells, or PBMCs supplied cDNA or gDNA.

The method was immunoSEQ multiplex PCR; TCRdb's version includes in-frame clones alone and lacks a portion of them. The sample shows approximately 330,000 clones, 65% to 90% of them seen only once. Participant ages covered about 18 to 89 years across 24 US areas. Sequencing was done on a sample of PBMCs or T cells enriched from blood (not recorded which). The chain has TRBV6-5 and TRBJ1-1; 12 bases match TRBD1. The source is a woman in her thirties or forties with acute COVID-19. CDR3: CASGDRGRTEAFF. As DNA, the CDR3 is TGTGCCAGCGGGGACAGGGGGCGGACTGAAGCTTTCTTT.